This TCR beta chain was documented in a study of T cells in tuberculosis. Study in general: Samples predate treatment or fall within its first 7 days. Study-level points and caveats: Smaller alpha distances in active tuberculosis partly reflected shorter CDR3-alpha lengths. Classification accuracy was approximately 85% (AUROC over 0.85) with the GMM-specific repertoire.

Profiling relied on immunoSEQ multiplex PCR, and the TCRdb table lists in-frame clones only, not all of them. The repertoire holds about 49,000 clones, with about 95% as singletons. As for this clone: Its target is unknown.

This CDR3 region has 14 residues. The germline V and J ends were trimmed by 4 bases and 7 bases, with 14 bases remaining between them. The germline V gene encodes CDR1 SGDLS and CDR2 YYNGEE. Time point reported: new active TB diagnosis, blood taken before or within 7 days of starting treatment. The sequence came from an adult with tuberculosis. The source material was PBMCs, sampled at tuberculosis diagnosis. The rearrangement joins TRBV9 to TRBJ2-2, with D possibly matching TRBD2 (5 bases). The CDR3 sequence is CASSPEVEGGELFF. For the CDR3, the DNA is TGTGCCAGCAGCCCCGAGGTCGAGGGCGGGGAGCTGTTTTTT.